The TCR beta chain described here comes from a study of T-cell reconstitution after alpha-beta-depleted transplantation in children. Notes on the study in general: At day 60, the high TCRbeta diversity found in some patients originated from recipient T cells and thymic progenitors that had survived.

This clonotype was counted a few times. What it binds is not known. Germline V gene data show CDR1 as SGHRS and CDR2 as YFSETQ. The CDR3 has 13 residues. V dropped 0 bases and J dropped 6 bases, with 9 bases sitting between them. TCRbeta library construction was performed incorporating unique molecular identifiers. TCRdb used MiXCR to reprocess the PCR reads, holding one entry per CDR3 protein. Of about 200,000 distinct CDR3 sequences in the sample, approximately 17% were seen once. Sequenced material: PBMCs, mostly from graft donor cells, taken 360 days after TCRalphabeta/CD19-depleted stem cell transplant. The J gene is TRBJ1-2, the V gene TRBV5-1, with D unclear. This receptor was obtained from a male patient aged 2 to 9 who had a stem cell transplant for acute lymphoblastic leukemia, so the T cells may come from the graft donor. The CDR3 sequence is CASSLGPLDGYTF. DNA of the CDR3: TGCGCCAGCAGCTTGGGGCCACTCGATGGCTACACCTTC.